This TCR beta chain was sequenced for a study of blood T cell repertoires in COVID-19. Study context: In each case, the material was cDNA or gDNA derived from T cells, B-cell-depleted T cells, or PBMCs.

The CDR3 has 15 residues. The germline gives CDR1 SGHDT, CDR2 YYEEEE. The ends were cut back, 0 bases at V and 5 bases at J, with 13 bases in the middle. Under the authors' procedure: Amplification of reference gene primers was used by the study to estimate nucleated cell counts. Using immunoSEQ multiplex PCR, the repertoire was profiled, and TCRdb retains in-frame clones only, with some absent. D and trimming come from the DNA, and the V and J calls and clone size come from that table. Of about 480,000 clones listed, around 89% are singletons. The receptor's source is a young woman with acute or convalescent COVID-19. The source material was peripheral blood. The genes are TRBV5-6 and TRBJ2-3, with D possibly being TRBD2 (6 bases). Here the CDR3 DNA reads TGTGCCAGCAGCTTGGTGTCCGGGGGAATAGATACGCAGTATTTT. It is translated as CASSLVSGGIDTQYF.